The clone carrying this TCR beta chain was seen ten or more times. The DNA ends 3 residues before the CDR3 does, and the rest of the CDR3 is filled in from the germline J gene. Produced via immunoSEQ multiplex PCR; TCRdb's table is partial and in-frame only. This sample includes some 40,000 clones with no singletons; its ten biggest clones take up approximately 2.6%. This entry comes from a study of T cell clonality in common variable immunodeficiency. The CDR3 has 13 amino acids. Trimming took off 3 bases at V and 5 bases at J, with 13 bases between the two ends. Germline lookup yields CDR1 GTSNPN and CDR2 SVGIG (reference sequence).

The sequence was collected from a person aged 18 to 75 in good health. The source material was peripheral blood mononuclear cells. J is TRBJ1-2 and V is TRBV30, with D tentatively TRBD1 (6 bases). The covered CDR3 bases are TGTGCCTGGAGCCGACAGGTGCTTTATGGC. This gives the protein CAWSRQVLYG. The CDR3, in full, reads CAWSRQVLYGYTF.